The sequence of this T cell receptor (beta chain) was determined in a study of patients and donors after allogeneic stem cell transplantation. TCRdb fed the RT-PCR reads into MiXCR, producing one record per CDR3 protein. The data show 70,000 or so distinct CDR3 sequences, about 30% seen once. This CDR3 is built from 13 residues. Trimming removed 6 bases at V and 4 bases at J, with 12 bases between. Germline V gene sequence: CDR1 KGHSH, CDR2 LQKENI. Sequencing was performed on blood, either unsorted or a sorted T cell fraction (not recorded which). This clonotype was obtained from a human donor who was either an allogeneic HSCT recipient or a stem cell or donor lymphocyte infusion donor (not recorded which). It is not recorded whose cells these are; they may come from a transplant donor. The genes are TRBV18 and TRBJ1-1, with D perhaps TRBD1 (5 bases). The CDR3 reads CASSQGRGTEAFF. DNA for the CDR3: TGTGCCAGCTCCCAGGGCCGTGGCACTGAAGCTTTCTTT.